A selection of T cell receptor beta chains follows, all from one sample in a study of blood T cells in healthy people across ages. TCRdb used MiXCR to reprocess the 5' RACE reads, holding one entry per CDR3 protein. Found here are 1.5 million or so distinct CDR3 sequences, approximately 38% of them singletons; the top ten hold roughly 8.2%. The sequencing input was blood. These receptors all stem from a woman aged 18-29 years in good health. Each CDR3 is given with its conserved first and last residue. D genes are given only for firm matches. The size field is filled for only some rows; it gives once, few, many or a size class.

clone_size d_call j_call v_call cdr3_aa cdr3_nt
- TRBD1 TRBJ1-5 TRBV19 CASRRDRGDPGPQHF TGTGCCAGTAGGAGGGACAGGGGCGACCCTGGGCCCCAGCATTTT
- - TRBJ2-7 TRBV7-2 CASIYLREYEQYF TGTGCCAGCATCTACCTTAGGGAGTACGAGCAGTACTTC
- TRBD2 TRBJ2-3 TRBV9 CASSVGGTADTQYF TGTGCCAGCAGCGTGGGAGGGACGGCAGATACGCAGTATTTT
- - TRBJ1-1 TRBV5-1 CASSPPLRSTEAFF TGCGCCAGCAGCCCCCCCCTGCGCAGCACTGAAGCTTTCTTT
- TRBD2 TRBJ2-7 TRBV20-1 CSARDRTSDEQYF TGCAGTGCTAGAGATAGAACTAGCGACGAGCAGTACTTC
- TRBD1 TRBJ1-5 TRBV2 CAGSEANRGGFGQPQHF TGTGCCGGCAGTGAAGCGAACAGGGGGGGATTCGGTCAGCCCCAGCATTTT
- - TRBJ2-7 TRBV20-1 CSASPGALDGQYF TGCAGTGCTTCTCCCGGTGCGCTGGACGGGCAGTACTTC
few TRBD2 TRBJ2-7 TRBV6-1 CASRSGTSGNPYEQYF TGTGCCAGCAGATCGGGGACTAGCGGGAACCCCTACGAGCAGTACTTC
- TRBD2 TRBJ2-5 TRBV3-1 CASSQGPTSGMGETQYF TGTGCCAGCAGCCAAGGCCCTACTAGCGGGATGGGGGAGACCCAGTACTTC
- - TRBJ1-2 TRBV4-1 CASSQLAGPRYGYTF TGCGCCAGCAGCCAACTGGCAGGCCCGCGCTATGGCTACACCTTC
- - TRBJ2-5 TRBV10-1 CASSDKDFPKETQYF TGCGCCAGCAGTGACAAGGACTTCCCAAAAGAGACCCAGTACTTC
few - TRBJ1-1 TRBV7-8 CASSLIGPMNTEAFF TGTGCCAGCAGCTTAATCGGGCCGATGAACACTGAAGCTTTCTTT
- TRBD2 TRBJ2-7 TRBV20-1 CSARGLAGSRSSYNEQYF TGCAGTGCCCGAGGACTAGCGGGGTCAAGGAGCTCCTACAATGAACAGTACTTC
few - TRBJ1-5 TRBV15 CATSREPTQPQHF TGTGCCACCAGCAGAGAGCCGACTCAGCCCCAGCATTTT
few - TRBJ2-5 TRBV4-2 CASSQDGALETQYF TGTGCCAGCAGCCAAGATGGAGCATTAGAGACCCAGTACTTC
- TRBD1 TRBJ2-1 TRBV11-1 CASSSHDRVDEQFF TGTGCCAGCAGCTCACACGACAGGGTTGATGAGCAGTTCTTC
- - TRBJ2-3 TRBV5-1 CASSLSGQISTDTQYF TGCGCCAGCAGCTTGTCTGGACAGATAAGCACAGATACGCAGTATTTT
- - TRBJ2-4 TRBV7-9 CASRRGLTDIQYF TGTGCCAGCCGGCGGGGGCTAACGGACATTCAGTACTTC
few TRBD1 TRBJ1-2 TRBV20-1 CSARPLWTGPGFYGYTF TGCAGTGCTAGACCACTATGGACAGGGCCTGGCTTCTATGGCTACACCTTC
- - TRBJ2-1 TRBV28 CASLRRAENEQFF TGTGCCAGCCTTCGGAGGGCAGAGAATGAGCAGTTCTTC
- - TRBJ2-1 TRBV4-1 CASSQDRGLRGRGNEQFF TGCGCCAGCAGCCAAGATCGAGGTCTGAGGGGGCGGGGCAATGAGCAGTTCTTC
- TRBD1 TRBJ1-2 TRBV6-5 CASSYTTGGAGGYTF TGTGCCAGCAGTTACACGACAGGGGGCGCGGGGGGCTACACCTTC
few - TRBJ2-3 TRBV7-9 CASSLTQLWDTQYF TGTGCCAGCAGCTTAACTCAACTTTGGGATACGCAGTATTTT
- - TRBJ2-7 TRBV4-3 CASSPEPSEDLEQYF TGCGCCAGCAGCCCCGAACCTAGTGAGGACCTCGAGCAGTACTTC
- TRBD1 TRBJ2-5 TRBV10-3 CAISGRTGPVETQYF TGTGCCATCAGTGGGAGGACAGGACCGGTAGAGACCCAGTACTTC
- TRBD2 TRBJ2-2 TRBV20-1 CSAKVAGRNTGELFF TGCAGTGCTAAGGTAGCGGGAAGAAACACCGGGGAGCTGTTTTTT
- TRBD1 TRBJ2-7 TRBV10-3 CAISESYRGAEQYF TGTGCCATCAGTGAGTCCTACAGGGGAGCCGAGCAGTACTTC
few - TRBJ2-3 TRBV5-1 CASSQRRDILDTQYF TGCGCCAGCTCCCAGCGCCGGGACATTCTGGATACGCAGTATTTT
few - TRBJ2-1 TRBV27 CASSWGAGSYNEQFF TGTGCCAGCAGTTGGGGAGCGGGTTCCTACAATGAGCAGTTCTTC
few TRBD2 TRBJ2-3 TRBV7-2 CASSHLLAGVSDTQYF TGTGCCAGCAGCCATCTGTTAGCGGGAGTTTCAGATACGCAGTATTTT
- - TRBJ1-6 TRBV3-1 CASSQIYNSPLHF TGTGCCAGCAGCCAAATATATAATTCACCCCTCCACTTT
- - TRBJ2-1 TRBV6-2/TRBV6-3 CASKFGSSYNEQFF TGTGCCAGCAAGTTTGGCAGCTCCTACAATGAGCAGTTCTTC
- - TRBJ2-2 TRBV6-5 CASSRSRSNTGELFF TGTGCCAGCAGTCGAAGTCGGTCGAACACCGGGGAGCTGTTTTTT
- TRBD2 TRBJ2-3 TRBV4-1 CASSPRTSATDTQYF TGCGCCAGCAGCCCCCGGACTAGCGCCACAGATACGCAGTATTTT
- TRBD2 TRBJ2-1 TRBV5-1 CASSLAGGASYNEQFF TGCGCCAGCAGCTTGGCGGGGGGAGCCTCCTACAATGAGCAGTTCTTC
- TRBD2 TRBJ2-2 TRBV25-1 CASSSGGAFPGELFF TGTGCCAGCAGTAGCGGGGGGGCCTTCCCCGGGGAGCTGTTTTTT
few - TRBJ1-5 TRBV21-1 CASSNGWRPQHF TGTGCCAGCAGCAACGGGTGGCGGCCCCAGCATTTT
- - TRBJ2-3 TRBV9 CASSVEASTDTQYF TGTGCCAGCAGCGTAGAGGCTAGCACAGATACGCAGTATTTT
- - TRBJ1-1 TRBV6-1 CASSGDFWNTEAFF TGTGCCAGCAGTGGGGACTTTTGGAACACTGAAGCTTTCTTT
once - TRBJ1-6 TRBV30 CAWELPRGNSPLHF TGTGCCTGGGAGCTCCCCAGGGGAAATTCACCCCTCCACTTT